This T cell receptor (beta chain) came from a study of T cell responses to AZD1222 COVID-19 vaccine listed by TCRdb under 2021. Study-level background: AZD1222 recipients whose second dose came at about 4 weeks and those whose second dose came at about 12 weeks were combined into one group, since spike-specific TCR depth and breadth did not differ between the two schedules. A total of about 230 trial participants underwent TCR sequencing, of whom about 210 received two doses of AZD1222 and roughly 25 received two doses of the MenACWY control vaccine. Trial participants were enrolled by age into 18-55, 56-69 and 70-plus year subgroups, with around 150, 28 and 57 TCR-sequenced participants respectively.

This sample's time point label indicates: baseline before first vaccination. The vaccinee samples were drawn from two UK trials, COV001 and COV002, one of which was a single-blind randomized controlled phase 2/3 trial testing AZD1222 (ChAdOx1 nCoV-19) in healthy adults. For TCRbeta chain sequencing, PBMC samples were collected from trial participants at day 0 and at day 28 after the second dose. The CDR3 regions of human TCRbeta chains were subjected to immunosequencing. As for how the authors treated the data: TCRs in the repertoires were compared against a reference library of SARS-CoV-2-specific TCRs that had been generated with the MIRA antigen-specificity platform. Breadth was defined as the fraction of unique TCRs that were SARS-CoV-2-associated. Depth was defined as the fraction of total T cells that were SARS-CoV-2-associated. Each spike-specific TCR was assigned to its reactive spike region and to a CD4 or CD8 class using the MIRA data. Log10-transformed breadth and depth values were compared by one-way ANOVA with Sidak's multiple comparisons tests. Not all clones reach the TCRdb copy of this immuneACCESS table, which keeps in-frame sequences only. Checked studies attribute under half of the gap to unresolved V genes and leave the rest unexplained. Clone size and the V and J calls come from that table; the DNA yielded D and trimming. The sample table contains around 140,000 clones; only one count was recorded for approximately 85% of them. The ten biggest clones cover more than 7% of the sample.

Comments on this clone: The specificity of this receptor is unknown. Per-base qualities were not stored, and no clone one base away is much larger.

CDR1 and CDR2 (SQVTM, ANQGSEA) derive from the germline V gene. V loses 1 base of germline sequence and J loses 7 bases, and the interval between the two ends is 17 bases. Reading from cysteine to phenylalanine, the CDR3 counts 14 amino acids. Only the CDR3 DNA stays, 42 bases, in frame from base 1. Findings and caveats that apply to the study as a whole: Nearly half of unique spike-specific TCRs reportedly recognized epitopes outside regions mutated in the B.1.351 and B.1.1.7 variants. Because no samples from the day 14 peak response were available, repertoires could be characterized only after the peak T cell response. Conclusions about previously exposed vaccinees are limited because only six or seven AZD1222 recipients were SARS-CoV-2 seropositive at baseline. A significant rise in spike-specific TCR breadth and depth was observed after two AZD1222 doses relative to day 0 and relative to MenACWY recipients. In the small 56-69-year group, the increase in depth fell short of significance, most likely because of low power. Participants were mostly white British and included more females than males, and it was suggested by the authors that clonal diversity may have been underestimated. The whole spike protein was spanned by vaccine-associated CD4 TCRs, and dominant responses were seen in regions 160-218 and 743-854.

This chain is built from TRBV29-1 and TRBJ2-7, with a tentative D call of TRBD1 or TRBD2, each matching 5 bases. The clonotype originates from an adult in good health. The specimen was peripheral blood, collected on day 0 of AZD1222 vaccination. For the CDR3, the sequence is CSVEGRGARDEQYF. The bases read TGCAGCGTTGAAGGGCGAGGGGCGCGAGATGAGCAGTACTTC.